This is a list of T cell receptor beta chains from one sample in a study of T cells after yellow fever vaccination. TCRdb used MiXCR to reprocess the 5' RACE reads, holding one entry per CDR3 protein. The data show a few hundred thousand distinct CDR3 sequences, roughly a sixth seen once. The sample in question was PBMCs, obtained before the yellow fever booster vaccination. These receptors were obtained from a man between 18 and 35 years old who received the YFV17D yellow fever vaccine. Each CDR3 is given without its conserved first and last residue. A clone size is listed for some rows: how often the clone was seen (once, few, many), or a class if it is expanded.

cdr3_aa,v_call,clone_size,j_call
ASSARGGQEAGYT,TRBV7-9,few,TRBJ1-2
ASPQGHLQETQY,TRBV7-3,many,TRBJ2-5
ASSPETGDREGPLYGYT,TRBV18,.,TRBJ1-2
ASSSRVNEQF,TRBV5-6,few,TRBJ2-1
ASSLSGLMNTEAF,TRBV5-6,.,TRBJ1-1
ASSINNYGYT,TRBV9,few,TRBJ1-2
ASSKGPPFEAF,TRBV19,.,TRBJ1-1
ASSHRPGISYEQY,TRBV4-2,.,TRBJ2-7
ASSSLVLGGGETQY,TRBV27,.,TRBJ2-5
ASSLTGSEQF,TRBV7-3,.,TRBJ2-1
ASCGRGQYEQY,TRBV12-3/TRBV12-4,once,TRBJ2-7
ASSQAGQGYTEAF,TRBV4-1,few,TRBJ1-1
ASSFRQTYEQY,TRBV12-3/TRBV12-4,many,TRBJ2-7
AISESLAGEGYT,TRBV10-3,many,TRBJ1-2
AWSAPTQQY,TRBV30,.,TRBJ2-7
ASSYSWTSGDSGELF,TRBV6-5,few,TRBJ2-2
ASSHLGTAKETQY,TRBV14,.,TRBJ2-5
ASRLGVSSDTQY,TRBV6-4,.,TRBJ2-3
ASSSSGGGYNEQF,TRBV7-2,few,TRBJ2-1
ASSSLPQENTEAF,TRBV5-1,few,TRBJ1-1
ATGRYSSTDTQY,TRBV27,few,TRBJ2-3
ASSLGADGMTDTQY,TRBV5-5,many,TRBJ2-3
ASSKAGGTDINTQY,TRBV7-9,few,TRBJ2-3
ASSFSGQGARSTGELF,TRBV7-3,many,TRBJ2-2
ATSAPGQGFVGELF,TRBV19,.,TRBJ2-2
ASKSGQGSTEAF,TRBV19,few,TRBJ1-1
AIREKTNTEAF,TRBV10-3,.,TRBJ1-1
ASSQETGLNQPQH,TRBV4-1,few,TRBJ1-5
ASSSPLTGSFITDTQY,TRBV5-1,.,TRBJ2-3
ASSQDWTGELF,TRBV4-1,.,TRBJ2-2
ASSLYARAGTLVEMNTEAF,TRBV27,few,TRBJ1-1
ASSGGTGLGKNIQY,TRBV9,.,TRBJ2-4
ASSFGGGPPNEQF,TRBV27,.,TRBJ2-1
AWSRQPGEQF,TRBV30,.,TRBJ2-1
ASSSESSGGLQY,TRBV5-1,.,TRBJ2-4
ASSRDDNTGELF,TRBV7-9,.,TRBJ2-2
ASSWDTEGEQF,TRBV6-6,few,TRBJ2-1
ASSQTAQGSYEQY,TRBV12-3/TRBV12-4,few,TRBJ2-7
ASSPKLGLSPLH,TRBV3-1,.,TRBJ1-6
ASRFHPGASYEQY,TRBV6-6,.,TRBJ2-7
ATSDSPAGTDTQY,TRBV24-1,few,TRBJ2-3
ATSVAGRRTDTQY,TRBV24-1,.,TRBJ2-3
SASTQGGTEAF,TRBV20-1,.,TRBJ1-1
ASSIRLAGGQRGEQF,TRBV19,once,TRBJ2-1
ASSLRQLTGELF,TRBV28,.,TRBJ2-2
SASSRGGIQETQY,TRBV20-1,.,TRBJ2-5
ASGSSGETQY,TRBV7-2,few,TRBJ2-5
ASSRRVLYNEQF,TRBV3-1,.,TRBJ2-1
ASSPRRGLGETQY,TRBV7-8,.,TRBJ2-5
ACFDRESEKLF,TRBV2,.,TRBJ1-4
ATSPGAAQPQH,TRBV24-1,few,TRBJ1-5
ASTGWGPGYT,TRBV19,.,TRBJ1-2
ASSVDGRSYPETQY,TRBV9,.,TRBJ2-5
ASSPTGTGANVLT,TRBV6-2/TRBV6-3,many,TRBJ2-6
ASSRRQGGEAF,TRBV7-6,.,TRBJ1-1